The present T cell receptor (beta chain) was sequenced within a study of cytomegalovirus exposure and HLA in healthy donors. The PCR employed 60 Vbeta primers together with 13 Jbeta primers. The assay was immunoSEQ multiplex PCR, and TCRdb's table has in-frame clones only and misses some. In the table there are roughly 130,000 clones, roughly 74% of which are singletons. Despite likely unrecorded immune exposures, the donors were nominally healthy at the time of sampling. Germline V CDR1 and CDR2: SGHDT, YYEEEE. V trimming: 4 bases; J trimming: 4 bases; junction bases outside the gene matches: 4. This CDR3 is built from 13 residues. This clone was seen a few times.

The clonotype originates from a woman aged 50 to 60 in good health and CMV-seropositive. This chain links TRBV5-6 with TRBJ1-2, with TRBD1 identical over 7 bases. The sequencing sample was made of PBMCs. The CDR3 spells CASSLDRAYGYTF. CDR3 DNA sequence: TGTGCCAGCAGCCTAGACAGGGCCTATGGCTACACCTTC. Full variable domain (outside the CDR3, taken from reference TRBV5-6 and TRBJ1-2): DAGVTQSPTHLIKTRGQQVTLRCSPKSGHDTVSWYQQALGQGPQFIFQYYEEEERQRGNFPDRFSGHQFPNYSSELNVNALLLGDSALYLCASSLDRAYGYTFGSGTRLTVV.